These 3 T cell receptor beta chains were all obtained from the same sample, sequenced in a study of T cell clonotyping in hematopoietic cell transplantation. Noted time point: recipient sample about 28 days before transplant, after cytoreduction. Using immunoSEQ multiplex PCR, the repertoire was profiled, and TCRdb retains in-frame clones only, with some absent. The sample contains some 29,000 clones, about 80% of which appear only once. This sample comprised peripheral blood mononuclear cells, obtained before stem cell transplant. The receptors were gathered from a woman aged 25-40 years with chronic myeloid leukemia. Some clones in this sample may be carry-over from other donors' samples.

V usage is TRBV7-2 and J usage is TRBJ2-7; no firm D call. Germline V gene data show CDR1 as SGHTA and CDR2 as FQGNSA. The V end lost 0 bases, the J end lost 2 bases, and 11 bases lay between the germline ends. The CDR3 runs 15 residues. CDR3 sequence reads: CASSLAQLSTYEQYF. The CDR3 DNA follows: TGTGCCAGCAGCTTAGCGCAACTCTCGACCTACGAGCAGTACTTC.

Notes on this clone: The junction departs from germline at one end; a sequencing error may be responsible. V and J are TRBV19 and TRBJ1-5; 7 bases agree with TRBD1. Germline CDR1 LNHDA, CDR2 SQIVND (reference sequence). This CDR3 contains 14 residues. The CDR3 DNA reads as TGTGCCAGTAGCATAGGACAGGGCAATCAGCCCCAGCATTTT. It specifies CASSIGQGNQPQHF.

The chain carries TRBV6-5 and TRBJ1-1; possibly TRBD1 for D (6 bases). V lost 0 bases, J lost 5 bases, and 13 bases lay in between. The CDR3 has 15 amino acids. The V gene's germline CDR1 is MNHEY and CDR2 SVGAGI. The CDR3 nucleotides are TGTGCCAGCAGTTACTCACAGGGTCTGAGGACTGAAGCTTTCTTT. It encodes CASSYSQGLRTEAFF.